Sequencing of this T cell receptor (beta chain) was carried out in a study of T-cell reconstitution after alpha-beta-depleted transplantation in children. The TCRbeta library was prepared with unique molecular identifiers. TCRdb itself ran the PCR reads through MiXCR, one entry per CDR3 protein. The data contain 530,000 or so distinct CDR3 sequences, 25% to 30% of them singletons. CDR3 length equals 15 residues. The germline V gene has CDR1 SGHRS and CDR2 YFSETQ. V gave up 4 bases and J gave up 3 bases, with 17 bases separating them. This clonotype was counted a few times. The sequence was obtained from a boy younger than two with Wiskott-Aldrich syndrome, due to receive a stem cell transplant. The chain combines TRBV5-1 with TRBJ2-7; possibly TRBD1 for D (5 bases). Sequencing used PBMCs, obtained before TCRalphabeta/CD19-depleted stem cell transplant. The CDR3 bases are TGCGCCAGCAGCCCTGAGCCCGAAGGGGTCTACGAGCAGTACTTC. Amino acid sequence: CASSPEPEGVYEQYF.